The 17 T cell receptor beta chains in this list originate from one sample, sequenced in a study of blood T cell repertoires in COVID-19. The protocol was immunoSEQ multiplex PCR, while the TCRdb copy is restricted to in-frame clones and leaves out a portion. Seen here are approximately 170,000 clones, 85% to 95% observed once, and the top ten hold around 2%. The specimen sequenced was peripheral blood. The origin of the receptors is an older woman with COVID-19, enrolled during active disease.

This chain links TRBV5-4 with TRBJ1-3; D not certain. Germline V gives CDR1 SGHNT, CDR2 YYREEE (reference sequence). The V end lost 1 base, the J end lost 0 bases, and 5 bases lay between the germline ends. This CDR3 contains 14 residues. This CDR3 reads CASSLPGSGNTIYF. In DNA, the CDR3 is TGTGCCAGCAGCTTGCCGGGCTCTGGAAACACCATATATTTT.

This clone was seen a single time. The chain has TRBV2 and TRBJ1-2, with 8 positions matching TRBD1. J gave up 4 bases and V 6 bases, and 7 bases lay outside the gene matches. Germline loops: CDR1 SNHLY, CDR2 FYNNEI. The CDR3 length is 14 residues. DNA of the CDR3: TGTGCCAGCAGCCGGACAGGGCTGGGCTATGGCTACACCTTC. It translates to CASSRTGLGYGYTF.

This chain joins TRBV29-1 and TRBJ2-5; TRBD1 agrees at 8 bases. The junction had 10 bases not matched to a gene; V was cut back by 6 bases and J by 7 bases. CDR3 length: 13 amino acids. In germline, CDR1 is SQVTM, CDR2 ANQGSEA. CDR3 sequence: CSVDRAARGTQYF. CDR3 sequence (DNA): TGCAGCGTGGACAGGGCGGCAAGGGGGACCCAGTACTTC. The full variable domain, rest sourced from reference TRBV29-1 and TRBJ2-5, is SAVISQKPSRDICQRGTSLTIQCQVDSQVTMMFWYRQQPGQSLTLIATANQGSEATYESGFVIDKFPISRPNLTFSTLTVSNMSPEDSSIYLCSVDRAARGTQYFGPGTRLLVL.

V gene TRBV18 combines with J gene TRBJ1-1, with 9 bases lining up with TRBD1. The V gene's germline CDR1 is KGHSH and CDR2 LQKENI. The CDR3 length is 17 residues. The junction had 11 bases not matched to a gene; V was cut back by 6 bases and J by 0 bases. The CDR3 spells CASSQRTGDQMNTEAFF. The CDR3 DNA reads TGTGCCAGCTCCCAGAGGACAGGGGACCAAATGAACACTGAAGCTTTCTTT. Looking up the rest from reference TRBV18 and TRBJ1-1 gives the full variable domain: NAGVMQNPRHLVRRRGQEARLRCSPMKGHSHVYWYRQLPEEGLKFMVYLQKENIIDESGMPKERFSAEFPKEGPSILRIQQVVRGDSAAYFCASSQRTGDQMNTEAFFGQGTRLTVV.

The V call is TRBV5-1, the J call TRBJ1-4, with TRBD1 matching over 7 bases. Germline CDR1 is SGHRS and CDR2 is YFSETQ. CDR3 length: 14 residues. V was clipped by 4 bases and J by 2 bases; unmatched bases: 2. Here the CDR3 DNA reads TGCGCCAGCAGCCAGGGGGTGACTAATGAAAAACTGTTTTTT. As protein: CASSQGVTNEKLFF.

The V call is TRBV2, the J call TRBJ2-1; 7 bases line up with TRBD2. The junction had 9 bases not matched to a gene; V was cut back by 6 bases and J by 4 bases. The CDR3 has 15 amino acids. Germline values: CDR1 SNHLY, CDR2 FYNNEI. The CDR3 nucleotides read TGTGCCAGCAGCCCGTTGGGGGGGAATTACAATGAGCAGTTCTTC. Its translation: CASSPLGGNYNEQFF. Full variable domain (remainder filled in from reference TRBV2 and TRBJ2-1): EPEVTQTPSHQVTQMGQEVILRCVPISNHLYFYWYRQILGQKVEFLVSFYNNEISEKSEIFDDQFSVERPDGSNFTLKIRSTKLEDSAMYFCASSPLGGNYNEQFFGPGTRLTVL.

This clone was seen just once. This chain uses TRBV9 with TRBJ1-4; weak D call: TRBD1 (5 bases). Trimming left V 6 bases short and J 3 bases short, with 15 bases between. Germline lookup yields CDR1 SGDLS and CDR2 YYNGEE. The CDR3 sequence is 15 residues long. The CDR3 DNA is TGTGCCAGCACTACCCTAGACAGCCCTAATGAAAAACTGTTTTTT. Its translation is CASTTLDSPNEKLFF.

The chain joins TRBV12-3 or TRBV12-4 to TRBJ1-2, with D unresolved. The CDR3 sequence is 13 residues long. V gave up 6 bases and J gave up 1 base, with 9 bases separating them. CDR3 coding DNA: TGTGCCAGCAGCTCCAGTCTTAACTATGGCTACACCTTC. Its protein product is CASSSSLNYGYTF.

The chain couples TRBV7-2 to TRBJ1-1; maybe TRBD1 (6 bases). The V end lost 1 base, the J end lost 6 bases, and 12 bases lay between the germline ends. The germline gives CDR1 SGHTA, CDR2 FQGNSA. The CDR3 runs to 14 residues. The CDR3 reads CASSLDRVIAEAFF. In DNA, the CDR3 is TGTGCCAGCAGCTTAGACAGGGTAATCGCTGAAGCTTTCTTT.

The chain couples TRBV6-2 or TRBV6-3 to TRBJ2-2; 7 bases fit TRBD1. Germline-derived CDR1 and CDR2 are MNHEY and SVGEGT. This CDR3 comprises 17 residues. With 4 bases clipped from V and 2 bases from J, the junction kept 10 bases outside the gene matches. CDR3 DNA: TGTGCCAGCAGTTTAAGAGGAAGGGGGCTAAACACCGGGGAGCTGTTTTTT. Encoded protein: CASSLRGRGLNTGELFF.

The gene calls are TRBV7-3 and TRBJ2-7, with a possible D match to TRBD2 (7 bases). This CDR3 has 15 amino acids. Deletions cut 5 bases from V and 5 bases from J, with 19 bases between. CDR1 is SGHTA and CDR2 is FQGTGA in the germline V gene. The CDR3: CASSPSGGAGNEQYF. For the CDR3, the DNA is TGTGCCAGCAGCCCATCTGGGGGGGCTGGGAACGAGCAGTACTTC.

The chain is built from TRBV12-3 or TRBV12-4 and TRBJ1-2; D possibly corresponds to TRBD1 (6 bases). V lost 8 bases and J lost 6, with 16 bases in between. CDR3 length: 13 residues. In DNA form, the CDR3 reads TGTGCCAGCGGGGGGGGCGGGAGGCATGGCTACACCTTC. Translating it yields CASGGGGRHGYTF.

The table lists this clone with a few counts. The V call is TRBV19, the J call TRBJ2-7; D uncertain. The CDR3 length is 13 residues. Germline V CDR1 and CDR2: LNHDA, SQIVND (reference sequence). V lost 1 base and J lost 2, with 6 bases in between. CDR3 nucleotides: TGTGCCAGTAGTATAGGGCTGGCCTACGAGCAGTACTTC. This translates into CASSIGLAYEQYF. The full variable domain, completed using reference TRBV19 and TRBJ2-7, is DGGITQSPKYLFRKEGQNVTLSCEQNLNHDAMYWYRQDPGQGLRLIYYSQIVNDFQKGDIAEGYSVSREKKESFPLTVTSAQKNPTAFYLCASSIGLAYEQYFGPGTRLTVT.

The chain carries TRBV7-2 and TRBJ2-7; 9 bases agree with TRBD1. Looked up from germline, CDR1 is SGHTA and CDR2 is FQGNSA. J lost 1 base, V lost 5 bases, and 6 bases had no gene match. The CDR3 contains 15 residues. This CDR3 reads CASSAGQGPSYEQYF. As DNA, the CDR3 is TGTGCCAGCAGCGCAGGACAGGGGCCATCCTACGAGCAGTACTTC.

The table lists this clone with a few counts. The chain uses TRBV6-2 or TRBV6-3 and TRBJ1-1, with TRBD1 as a possible D gene (5 bases). The CDR3 is 14 residues long. The V and J ends lost 5 bases and 11 bases respectively, with 21 bases between them. Germline V gene data show CDR1 as MNHEY and CDR2 as SVGEGT. Written as DNA, the CDR3 is TGTGCCAGCAGTGATCCAGGGCCAAACCTGAAGGCTTTCTTT. Translating gives CASSDPGPNLKAFF.

The J gene is TRBJ1-3, the V gene TRBV12-5; D not certain. The CDR3 sequence is 15 residues long. Trimming pared 3 bases from V and 0 bases from J, leaving 9 bases between. Germline CDR1 is LGHNT and CDR2 is FRNRAP. The CDR3, as DNA: TGTGCTAGTGGTTTACTCGGAGACTCTGGAAACACCATATATTTT. Protein product: CASGLLGDSGNTIYF.

For this clone: Other DNA sequences from this sample encode an identical CDR3 as well. J is TRBJ1-2 and V is TRBV6-5, with D tentatively TRBD1 (5 bases). There are 13 residues in the CDR3. CDR1 and CDR2 from the germline V gene are MNHEY and SVGAGI. With 0 bases removed from V and 4 bases from J, the gap between germline ends came to 6 bases. DNA of the CDR3: TGTGCCAGCAGTTACTCGGGGGGCTATGGCTACACCTTC. Translating gives CASSYSGGYGYTF.